The present entry profiles one TCR beta chain with its context. Data came from immunoSEQ multiplex PCR; TCRdb stores just in-frame clones and leaves some out. The sample lists fewer than 700,000 clones, 85% to 90% occurring once. The data derive from a study of blood T cell repertoires in COVID-19. V dropped 6 bases and J dropped 3; count of bases not matched to a gene: 18. CDR1 and CDR2 (germline): SEHNR, FQNEAQ (reference sequence). The CDR3 runs 18 residues. The source material was peripheral blood. The rearrangement joins TRBV7-9 to TRBJ2-5; 8 positions agree with TRBD1. The clonotype was recovered from a woman aged 45-65 years with COVID-19, enrolled during active disease. CDR3 coding DNA: TGTGCCAGCAGTACAGGGGGAAGCTCGGGGGCCTTTAAAGAGACCCAGTACTTC. Amino acids: CASSTGGSSGAFKETQYF. The full variable domain, rest sourced from reference TRBV7-9 and TRBJ2-5, is DTGVSQNPRHKITKRGQNVTFRCDPISEHNRLYWYRQTLGQGPEFLTYFQNEAQLEKSRLLSDRFSAERPKGSFSTLEIQRTEQGDSAMYLCASSTGGSSGAFKETQYFGPGTRLLVL.